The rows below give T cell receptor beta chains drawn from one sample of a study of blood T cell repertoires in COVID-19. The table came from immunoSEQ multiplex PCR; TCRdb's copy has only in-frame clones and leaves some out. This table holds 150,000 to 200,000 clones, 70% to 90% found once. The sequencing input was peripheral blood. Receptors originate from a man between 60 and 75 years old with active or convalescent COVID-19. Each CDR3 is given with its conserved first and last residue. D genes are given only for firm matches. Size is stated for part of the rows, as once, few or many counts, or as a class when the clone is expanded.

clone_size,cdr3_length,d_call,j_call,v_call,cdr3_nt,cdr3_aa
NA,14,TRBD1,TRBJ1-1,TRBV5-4,TGTGCCAGCAGCTCCGGGACAGGGAACACTGAAGCTTTCTTT,CASSSGTGNTEAFF
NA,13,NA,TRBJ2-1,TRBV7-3,TGTGCCAGCAGCAGAAATCCAGGTGGTGAGCAGTTCTTC,CASSRNPGGEQFF
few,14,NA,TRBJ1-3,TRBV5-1,TGCGCCAGCAGCTTGGTCGGGAGGGGAAACACCATATATTTT,CASSLVGRGNTIYF
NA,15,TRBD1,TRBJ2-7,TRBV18,TGTGCCAGCTCACCCGGGACAGGGGGCTCCTACGAGCAGTACTTC,CASSPGTGGSYEQYF
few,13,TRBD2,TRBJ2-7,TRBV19,TGTGCCAGTAGTTTTACTAGCGACTACGAGCAGTACTTC,CASSFTSDYEQYF
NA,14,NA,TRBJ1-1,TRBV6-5,TGTGCCAGCAGCCCACTTCATGGGAACACTGAAGCTTTCTTT,CASSPLHGNTEAFF
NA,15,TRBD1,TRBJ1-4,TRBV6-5,TGTGCCAGCAGTCCGACAGGGGGAACTAATGAAAAACTGTTTTTT,CASSPTGGTNEKLFF
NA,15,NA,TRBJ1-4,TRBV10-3,TGTGCCATCAGTGCTCAACAGGCTAATAATGAAAAACTGTTTTTT,CAISAQQANNEKLFF
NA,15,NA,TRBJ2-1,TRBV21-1,TGTGCCAGCAGCAATTTTGGGCGGGATAACAATGAGCAGTTCTTC,CASSNFGRDNNEQFF
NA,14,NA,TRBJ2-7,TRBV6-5,TGTGCCAGCAGTTACTCTTTCAGCTCCTACGAGCAGTACTTC,CASSYSFSSYEQYF
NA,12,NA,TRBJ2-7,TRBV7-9,TGTGCCAGCAGCTCGAGCTCCTACGAGCAGTACTTC,CASSSSSYEQYF
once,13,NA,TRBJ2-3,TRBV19,TGTGCCAGCTTAGGGACTTTTACAGATACGCAGTATTTT,CASLGTFTDTQYF
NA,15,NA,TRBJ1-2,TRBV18,TGTGCCAGCTCACCTCGCGGAACAGGCATGGATGGCTACACCTTC,CASSPRGTGMDGYTF
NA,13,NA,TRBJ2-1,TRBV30,TGTGCCTGGAGTGTGAATAGTAGAAATGAGCAGTTCTTC,CAWSVNSRNEQFF
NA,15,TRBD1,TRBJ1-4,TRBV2,TGTGCCAGCAGTGGAGACAGGGGACTGGGTGAAAAACTGTTTTTT,CASSGDRGLGEKLFF
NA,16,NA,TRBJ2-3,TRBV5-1,TGCGCCAGCACCCCAAGTCCGGGGGGCAGCACAGATACGCAGTATTTT,CASTPSPGGSTDTQYF
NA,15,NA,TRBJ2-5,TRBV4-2,TGTGCCAGCAGCCAAGAGCGAGGGGGAGGGGAGACCCAGTACTTC,CASSQERGGGETQYF
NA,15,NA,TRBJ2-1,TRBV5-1,TGCGCCAGCATCCTAGATAGAGGAGGTTTAAATGAGCAGTTCTTC,CASILDRGGLNEQFF
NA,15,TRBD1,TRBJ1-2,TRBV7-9,TGTGCCAGCAGCTTTGGACAGGGCCATAACTATGGCTACACCTTC,CASSFGQGHNYGYTF
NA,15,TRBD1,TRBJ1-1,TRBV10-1,TGCGCCAGCAGTGAGGGGACAGGGGCAAACACTGAAGCTTTCTTT,CASSEGTGANTEAFF
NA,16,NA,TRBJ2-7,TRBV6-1,TGTGCCAGCAGTGAATCCTCGGGGTACATCTCCTACGAGCAGTACTTC,CASSESSGYISYEQYF
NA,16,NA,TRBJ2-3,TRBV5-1,TGCGCCAGCAGCCTAAAACCAGGGTCTGTCACAGATACGCAGTATTTT,CASSLKPGSVTDTQYF
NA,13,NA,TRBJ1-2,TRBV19,TGTGCCAGTAGTATGATCAGTCTTTATGGCTACACCTTC,CASSMISLYGYTF
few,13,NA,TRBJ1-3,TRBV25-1,TGTGCCAGCGCGGTGAGCTCTGGAAACACCATATATTTT,CASAVSSGNTIYF
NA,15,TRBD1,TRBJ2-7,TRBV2,TGTGCCAGCAGTGTACAGACAGGGGGCTCCTACGAGCAGTACTTC,CASSVQTGGSYEQYF
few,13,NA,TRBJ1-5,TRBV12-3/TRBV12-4,TGTGCCAGCGGGGGGGGAGGGTTTCAGCCCCAGCATTTT,CASGGGGFQPQHF
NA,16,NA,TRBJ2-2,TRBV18,TGTGCCAGCTCACCACCGCAGGGGCGAGGGACCGGGGAGCTGTTTTTT,CASSPPQGRGTGELFF
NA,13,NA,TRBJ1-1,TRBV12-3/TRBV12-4,TGTGCCAGCAGTTACAGGGCGAACACTGAAGCTTTCTTT,CASSYRANTEAFF
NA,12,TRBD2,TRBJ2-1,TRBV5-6,TGTGCCAGCAGCTTGGCCCCGGGGGGGCAGTTCTTC,CASSLAPGGQFF
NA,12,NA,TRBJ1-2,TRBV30,TGTGCCTGGAGCCCCAGACAGAGCGGGCGCACCTTC,CAWSPRQSGRTF
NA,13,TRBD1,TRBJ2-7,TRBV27,TGTGCCAGCACCCCGGGACAGGGCGAGGAGCAGTACTTC,CASTPGQGEEQYF
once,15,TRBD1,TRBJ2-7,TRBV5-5,TGTGCCAGCAGCTTAGGGGGACAGGCGTTCTACGAGCAGTACTTC,CASSLGGQAFYEQYF
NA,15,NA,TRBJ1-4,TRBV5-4,TGTGCCAGCAGCGCGATCGGGTCGGATAATGAAAAACTGTTTTTT,CASSAIGSDNEKLFF
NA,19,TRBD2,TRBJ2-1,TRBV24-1,TGTGCCACCAGTGATTTGGCCCCCCGGACTAGCGGGGGGGATGGCGAGCAGTTCTTC,CATSDLAPRTSGGDGEQFF
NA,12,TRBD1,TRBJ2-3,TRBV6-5,TGTGCCAGCCGAGGGGGCCCAGATACGCAGTATTTT,CASRGGPDTQYF
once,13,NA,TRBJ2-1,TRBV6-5,TGTGCCAGCAGTTTTTCTCGAGACTTTGAGCAGTTCTTC,CASSFSRDFEQFF
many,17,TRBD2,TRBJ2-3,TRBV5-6,TGTGCCAGCAGTCATCCTAAAGGGACTAGCGAAATAGATACGCAGTATTTT,CASSHPKGTSEIDTQYF
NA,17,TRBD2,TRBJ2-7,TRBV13,TGTGCCAGCAGCTCAAGGCCCCGTAAGCGGGGGGCTTACGAGCAGTACTTC,CASSSRPRKRGAYEQYF
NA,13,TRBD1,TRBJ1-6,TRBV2,TGTGCCACCCTACAGGGGGCAGGTTCACCCCTCCACTTT,CATLQGAGSPLHF
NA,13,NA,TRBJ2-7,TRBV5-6,TGTGCCAGCAGCTCCTGGGGCAAGTACGAGCAGTACTTC,CASSSWGKYEQYF
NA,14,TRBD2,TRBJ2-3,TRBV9,TGTGCCAGCGGTGGGAGTTTAGCGGGGGATACGCAGTATTTT,CASGGSLAGDTQYF
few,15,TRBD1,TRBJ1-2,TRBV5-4,TGTGCCAGCAGCTGGGGACAGGGTGTACACTATGGCTACACCTTC,CASSWGQGVHYGYTF
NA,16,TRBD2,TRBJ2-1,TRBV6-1,TGTGCCAGCAGTGCCAGGACTAGCGGGGTCTCCAATGAGCAGTTCTTC,CASSARTSGVSNEQFF
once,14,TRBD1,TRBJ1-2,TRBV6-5,TGTGCCAGCAGCATAAAACCGCAGGGACAGAAGAACACCTTC,CASSIKPQGQKNTF
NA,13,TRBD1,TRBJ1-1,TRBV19,TGTGCCAGTAGCCCGGACAGGGGCACTGAAGCTTTCTTT,CASSPDRGTEAFF
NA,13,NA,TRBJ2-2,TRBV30,TGTGCCTGGAGTGAACAGGTCACCGGGGAGCTGTTTTTT,CAWSEQVTGELFF
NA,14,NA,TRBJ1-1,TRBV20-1,TGCAGTGCTAGTCCCCCCCGACAGACACGTAAAGCTTTCTTT,CSASPPRQTRKAFF
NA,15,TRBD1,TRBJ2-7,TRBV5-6,TGTGCCAGCAGCCGCGACAGGGGGGTTACCTACGAGCAGTACTTC,CASSRDRGVTYEQYF
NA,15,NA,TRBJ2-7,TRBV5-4,TGTGCCAGCAGCTTGGTTCCAGGGGATTTTCGCGAGCAGTACTTC,CASSLVPGDFREQYF